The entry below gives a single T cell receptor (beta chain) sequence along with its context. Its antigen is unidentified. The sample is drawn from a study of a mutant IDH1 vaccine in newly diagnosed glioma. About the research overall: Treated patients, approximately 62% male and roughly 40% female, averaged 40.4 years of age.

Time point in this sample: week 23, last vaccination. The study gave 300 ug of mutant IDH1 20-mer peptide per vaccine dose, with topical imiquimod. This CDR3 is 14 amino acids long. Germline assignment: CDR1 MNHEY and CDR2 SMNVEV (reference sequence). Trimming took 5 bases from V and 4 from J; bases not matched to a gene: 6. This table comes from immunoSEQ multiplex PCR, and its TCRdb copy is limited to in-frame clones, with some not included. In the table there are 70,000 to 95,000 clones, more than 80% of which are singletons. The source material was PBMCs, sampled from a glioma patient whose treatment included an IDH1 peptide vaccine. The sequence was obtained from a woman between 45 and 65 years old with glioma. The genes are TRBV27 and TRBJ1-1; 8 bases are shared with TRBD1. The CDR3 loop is CASSPRTGTTEAFF. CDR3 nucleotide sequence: TGTGCCAGCAGTCCCAGGACAGGGACCACTGAAGCTTTCTTT.